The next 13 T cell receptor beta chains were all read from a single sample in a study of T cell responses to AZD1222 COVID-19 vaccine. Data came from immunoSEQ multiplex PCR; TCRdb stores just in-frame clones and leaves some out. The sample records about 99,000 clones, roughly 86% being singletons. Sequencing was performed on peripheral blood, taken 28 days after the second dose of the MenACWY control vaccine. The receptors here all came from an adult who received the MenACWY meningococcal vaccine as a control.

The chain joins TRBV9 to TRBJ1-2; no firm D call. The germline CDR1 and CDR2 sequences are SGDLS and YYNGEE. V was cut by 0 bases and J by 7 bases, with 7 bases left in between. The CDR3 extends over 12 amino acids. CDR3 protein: CASSVVEGGYTF. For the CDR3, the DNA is TGTGCCAGCAGCGTAGTGGAGGGTGGCTACACCTTC.

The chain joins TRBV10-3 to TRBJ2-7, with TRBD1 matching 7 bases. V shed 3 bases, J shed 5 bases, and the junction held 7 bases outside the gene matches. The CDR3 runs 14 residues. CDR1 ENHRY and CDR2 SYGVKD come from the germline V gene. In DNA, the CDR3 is TGTGCCATCAGTGATCGGTCAGGGGGAAACGAGCAGTACTTC. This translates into CAISDRSGGNEQYF.

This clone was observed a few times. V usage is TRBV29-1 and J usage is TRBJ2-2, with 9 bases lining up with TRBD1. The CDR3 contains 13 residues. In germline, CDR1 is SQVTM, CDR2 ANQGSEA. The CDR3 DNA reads TGCGGCGGGGGACAGGGCTTCACCGGGGAGCTGTTTTTT. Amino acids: CGGGQGFTGELFF.

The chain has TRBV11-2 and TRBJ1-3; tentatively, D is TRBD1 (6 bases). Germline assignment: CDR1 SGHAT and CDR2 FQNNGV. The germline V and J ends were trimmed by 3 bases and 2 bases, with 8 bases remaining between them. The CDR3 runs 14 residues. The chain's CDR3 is CASSFHRAGNTIYF. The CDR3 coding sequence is TGTGCCAGCAGCTTTCACAGGGCTGGAAACACCATATATTTT.

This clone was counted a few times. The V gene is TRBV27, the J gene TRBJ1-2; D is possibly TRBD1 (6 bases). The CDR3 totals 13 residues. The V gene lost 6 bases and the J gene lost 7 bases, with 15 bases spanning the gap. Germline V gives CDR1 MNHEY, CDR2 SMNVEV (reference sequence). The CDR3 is CASSPRGGSGYTF. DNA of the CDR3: TGTGCCAGCAGCCCCAGGGGAGGTAGTGGCTACACCTTC.

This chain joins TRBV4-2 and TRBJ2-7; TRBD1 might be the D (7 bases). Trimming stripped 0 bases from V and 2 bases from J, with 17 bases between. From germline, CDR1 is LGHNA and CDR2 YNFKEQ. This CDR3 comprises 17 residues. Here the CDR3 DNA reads TGTGCCAGCAGCCAAGATCACCAGGGGGGCTTAACCTACGAGCAGTACTTC. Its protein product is CASSQDHQGGLTYEQYF.

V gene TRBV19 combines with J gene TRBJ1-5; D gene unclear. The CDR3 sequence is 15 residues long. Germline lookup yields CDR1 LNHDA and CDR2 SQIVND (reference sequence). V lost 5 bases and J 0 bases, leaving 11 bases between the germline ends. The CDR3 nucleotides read TGTGCCAGTAGTTGGTCGGGAAATAGCAATCAGCCCCAGCATTTT. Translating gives CASSWSGNSNQPQHF.

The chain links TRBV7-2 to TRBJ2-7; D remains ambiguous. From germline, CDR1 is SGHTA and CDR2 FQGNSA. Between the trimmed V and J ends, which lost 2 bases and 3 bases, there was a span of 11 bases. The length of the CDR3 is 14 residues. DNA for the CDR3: TGTGCCAGCAGCTTAACGGGCAGGATCTACGAGCAGTACTTC. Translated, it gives CASSLTGRIYEQYF.

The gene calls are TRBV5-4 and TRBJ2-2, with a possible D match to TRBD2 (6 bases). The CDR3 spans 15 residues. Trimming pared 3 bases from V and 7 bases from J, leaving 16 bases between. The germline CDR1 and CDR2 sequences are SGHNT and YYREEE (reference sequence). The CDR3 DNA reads TGTGCCAGCAGCTCCAGACGGGGGTCGGTCGGGGAGCTGTTTTTT. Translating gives CASSSRRGSVGELFF.

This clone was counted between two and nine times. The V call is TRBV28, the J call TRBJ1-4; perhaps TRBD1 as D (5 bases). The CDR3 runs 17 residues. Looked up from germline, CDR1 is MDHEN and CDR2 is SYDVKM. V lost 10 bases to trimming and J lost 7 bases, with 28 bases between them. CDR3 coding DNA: TGTGCCACCACTGCCCTCCTCCGCCAGGGCTTGGCTGAAAAACTGTTTTTT. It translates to CATTALLRQGLAEKLFF. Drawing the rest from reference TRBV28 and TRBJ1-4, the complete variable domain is DVKVTQSSRYLVKRTGEKVFLECVQDMDHENMFWYRQDPGLGLRLIYFSYDVKMKEKGDIPEGYSVSREKKERFSLILESASTNQTSMYLCATTALLRQGLAEKLFFGSGTQLSVL.

Here the CDR3 DNA reads TGTGCCGGCGGTGGACAGGGGGATGAATATCAGCCCCAGCATTTT. Amino acids: CAGGGQGDEYQPQHF. This sequence joins TRBV28 and TRBJ1-5; TRBD1 matches 10 bases. The CDR3 covers 15 residues. Germline V lookup: CDR1 MDHEN, CDR2 SYDVKM. Trimming cost V 11 bases and J 5 bases; bases outside gene matches: 12. Full variable domain (rest looked up from reference TRBV28 and TRBJ1-5): DVKVTQSSRYLVKRTGEKVFLECVQDMDHENMFWYRQDPGLGLRLIYFSYDVKMKEKGDIPEGYSVSREKKERFSLILESASTNQTSMYLCAGGGQGDEYQPQHFGDGTRLSIL.

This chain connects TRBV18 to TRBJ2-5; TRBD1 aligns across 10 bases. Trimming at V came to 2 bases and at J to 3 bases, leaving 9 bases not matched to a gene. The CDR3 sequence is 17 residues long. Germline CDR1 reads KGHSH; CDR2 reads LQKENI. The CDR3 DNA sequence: TGTGCCAGCTCACCAATCCTCGGACAGGGGGGTGAAGAGACCCAGTACTTC. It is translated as CASSPILGQGGEETQYF.

CDR3 DNA: TGTGCCAGCAGCCTGGACCGAACCTACGAGCAGTACTTC. Protein: CASSLDRTYEQYF. The chain combines TRBV3-1 (or the pseudogene TRBV3-2) with TRBJ2-7; unclear D gene. This CDR3 comprises 13 residues. CDR1 is LGHDT, CDR2 YNNKEL, per germline (reference sequence). Trimming stripped 4 bases from V and 2 bases from J, with 9 bases between.